The 20 T cell receptor beta chains listed next were all sequenced from one sample in a study of T cells of healthy individuals. One entry per CDR3 protein results from TCRdb running MiXCR on the 5' RACE reads. This table holds 55,000 to 65,000 distinct CDR3 sequences, 15% to 20% found once. These receptors all come from a human donor in good health.

The V gene is TRBV12-3 or TRBV12-4, the J gene TRBJ1-2, with D perhaps TRBD1 (5 bases). Trimming shortened V by 7 bases and J by 8 bases, and 17 bases separated the two germline ends. The CDR3 has 13 residues. The CDR3 region is CASINAAGTGYTF. As DNA, the CDR3 is TGTGCCAGCATCAATGCCGCAGGGACGGGCTACACCTTC.

This clonotype was counted at least ten times. The rearrangement joins TRBV20-1 to TRBJ2-1, with 16 nucleotides matching TRBD2. Germline CDR1 is DFQATT and CDR2 is SNEGSKA (reference sequence). V was clipped by 6 bases and J by 9 bases; unmatched bases: 8. The length of the CDR3 is 15 residues. The CDR3 nucleotides read TGCAGTGCAACGGGACTAGCGGGAGGGCCCGGTGAGCAGTTCTTC. Translation gives CSATGLAGGPGEQFF.

CDR3 region: CASSDRVGEQYF. The CDR3 DNA reads as TGTGCCAGCAGTGATCGCGTGGGCGAGCAGTACTTC. The chain is built from TRBV2 and TRBJ2-7; D unresolved. The germline V and J ends were trimmed by 3 bases and 6 bases, with 9 bases remaining between them. This CDR3 comprises 12 residues. Germline V gene lookup returns CDR1 SNHLY and CDR2 FYNNEI.

This clonotype was counted many times. The chain joins TRBV9 to TRBJ1-6; D remains ambiguous. The CDR3 consists of 15 residues. Trimming took off 3 bases at V and 6 bases at J, with 13 bases between the two ends. The germline V gene has CDR1 SGDLS and CDR2 YYNGEE. The CDR3 region has the DNA TGTGCCAGCAGCGCCAAAGGACGGGGTAATTCACCCCTCCACTTT. It specifies CASSAKGRGNSPLHF. Filled out from reference TRBV9 and TRBJ1-6, the complete variable domain reads DSGVTQTPKHLITATGQRVTLRCSPRSGDLSVYWYQQSLDQGLQFLIQYYNGEERAKGNILERFSAQQFPDLHSELNLSSLELGDSALYFCASSAKGRGNSPLHFGNGTRLTVT.

This clonotype was recorded many times. V and J are TRBV3-1 and TRBJ2-7; D gene ambiguous. The germline V and J ends were trimmed by 2 bases and 1 base, with 6 bases remaining between them. Germline V gene lookup returns CDR1 LGHDT and CDR2 YNNKEL (reference sequence). CDR3 length: 13 residues. CDR3 bases: TGTGCCAGCAGCCAACTCGATTCCTACGAGCAGTACTTC. This codes for CASSQLDSYEQYF.

This clonotype was counted at least ten times. V usage is TRBV27 and J usage is TRBJ2-7; TRBD2 matches 12 bases. V gave up 3 bases and J gave up 0 bases; unmatched junction bases: 6. The CDR3 spans 17 residues. Germline V CDR1 and CDR2: MNHEY, SMNVEV (reference sequence). CDR3 DNA: TGTGCCAGCAGTTTGCGGACTAGCGGGGTTAGCTCCTACGAGCAGTACTTC. Encoded protein: CASSLRTSGVSSYEQYF.

This clonotype was seen more than once but under ten times. The CDR3 region has the DNA TGCAGCGTTGAAAACCGGGACGGTACCTACGAGCAGTACTTC. Its protein product is CSVENRDGTYEQYF. The gene calls are TRBV29-1 and TRBJ2-7; D is possibly TRBD1 or TRBD2 (5 bases each). The germline CDR1 and CDR2 sequences are SQVTM and ANQGSEA. The CDR3 length is 14 residues. V was cut by 2 bases and J by 2 bases, with 13 bases left in between.

This clonotype was observed a few times. The chain uses TRBV5-6 and TRBJ2-5; possible D gene TRBD1, 5 bases. From germline, CDR1 is SGHDT and CDR2 YYEEEE. Between the trimmed V and J ends, which lost 0 bases and 1 base, there was a span of 10 bases. The CDR3 is 15 amino acids. The CDR3 DNA sequence: TGTGCCAGCAGCTTGGAAGGCAGGGTCCAAGAGACCCAGTACTTC. Translating gives CASSLEGRVQETQYF.

This clonotype came up many times. V usage is TRBV9 and J usage is TRBJ2-1; 7 bases map to TRBD2. The CDR3 has 20 amino acids. The germline V gene has CDR1 SGDLS and CDR2 YYNGEE. Trimming removed 4 bases from V and 0 bases from J; junction bases left unmatched: 19. The CDR3 sequence: CASSLSSASGPLSSYNEQFF. The CDR3 DNA reads as TGTGCCAGCAGCCTATCCAGCGCTAGCGGTCCTCTTAGCTCCTACAATGAGCAGTTCTTC. The full variable domain, in which reference TRBV9 and TRBJ2-1 provide the parts outside the CDR3, is DSGVTQTPKHLITATGQRVTLRCSPRSGDLSVYWYQQSLDQGLQFLIQYYNGEERAKGNILERFSAQQFPDLHSELNLSSLELGDSALYFCASSLSSASGPLSSYNEQFFGPGTRLTVL.

This clonotype has ten or more counts. This chain links TRBV3-1 with TRBJ1-2, with TRBD1 matching 9 bases. V dropped 4 bases and J dropped 2; count of bases not matched to a gene: 5. The length of the CDR3 is 15 residues. Per the germline V gene, CDR1 is LGHDT and CDR2 is YNNKEL (reference sequence). The CDR3 is CASSLSQGANYGYTF. The DNA of the CDR3 is TGTGCCAGCAGCCTATCACAGGGGGCAAACTATGGCTACACCTTC.

This clonotype turned up a few times. This sequence joins TRBV20-1 and TRBJ2-2; D call uncertain. Between the trimmed V and J ends, which lost 5 bases and 1 base, there was a span of 17 bases. CDR3 size: 16 residues. Per germline, CDR1 DFQATT and CDR2 SNEGSKA (reference sequence). The CDR3: CSAWSPLGQNTGELFF. In DNA form, the CDR3 reads TGCAGTGCTTGGAGCCCCCTCGGGCAGAACACCGGGGAGCTGTTTTTT.

The genes are TRBV11-2 and TRBJ2-1; 8 positions agree with TRBD2. V was pared by 0 bases and J by 6 bases, with 7 bases of the junction left unmatched. This CDR3 is 16 amino acids long. CDR1 is SGHAT, CDR2 FQNNGV, per germline. Here the CDR3 reads CASSLERGGGSNEQFF. CDR3 DNA: TGTGCCAGCAGCTTAGAGCGCGGCGGGGGGAGCAATGAGCAGTTCTTC. Using reference TRBV11-2 and TRBJ2-1 for the parts outside the CDR3, the full variable domain is EAGVAQSPRYKIIEKRQSVAFWCNPISGHATLYWYQQILGQGPKLLIQFQNNGVVDDSQLPKDRFSAERLKGVDSTLKIQPAKLEDSAVYLCASSLERGGGSNEQFFGPGTRLTVL.

This clonotype was counted a few times. The CDR3 region has the DNA TGCAGCGTTGCCTCGGGGGGTAATACCTACAATGAGCAGTTCTTC. Residues: CSVASGGNTYNEQFF. This sequence joins TRBV29-1 and TRBJ2-1, with 7 bases identical to TRBD2. Germline loops: CDR1 SQVTM, CDR2 ANQGSEA. Trimming removed 4 bases from V and 2 bases from J; junction bases left unmatched: 8. This CDR3 contains 15 residues.

This clonotype is classed as medium-sized. CDR3 in DNA: TGCGCCAGCAGCGTAGGACAGAGTATAGCCAAAAACATTCAGTACTTC. Translation: CASSVGQSIAKNIQYF. The chain uses TRBV5-1 and TRBJ2-4; D may be TRBD1 (6 bases). This CDR3 has 16 amino acids. With 4 bases removed from V and 0 bases from J, the gap between germline ends came to 14 bases. Germline CDR1 is SGHRS and CDR2 is YFSETQ.

This clonotype showed up many times. This chain connects TRBV30 to TRBJ1-6; D remains unclear. From germline, CDR1 is GTSNPN and CDR2 SVGIG (reference sequence). CDR3 length: 14 residues. Trimming cost V 0 bases and J 5 bases, with 8 bases left between them. The CDR3 region is CAWSVPENNSPLHF. The CDR3 DNA reads TGTGCCTGGAGTGTACCGGAGAATAATTCACCCCTCCACTTT.

In this sample, this clonotype turned up many times. The chain has TRBV14 and TRBJ2-1; D unclear. The CDR3 has 12 residues. Deletions cut 0 bases from V and 7 bases from J, with 4 bases between. Germline V gives CDR1 SGHDN, CDR2 FVKESK. CDR3 in DNA: TGTGCCAGCAGCCAAGATTGGAATGAGCAGTTCTTC. Its translation: CASSQDWNEQFF.

This clonotype was seen a handful of times. V is TRBV9 and J is TRBJ2-1, with 8 nucleotides matching TRBD2. V was clipped by 4 bases and J by 9 bases; unmatched bases: 21. Germline V gene lookup returns CDR1 SGDLS and CDR2 YYNGEE. This CDR3 is 18 amino acids long. The CDR3 is CASSPDPTFGGRPSEQFF. CDR3 DNA: TGTGCCAGCAGCCCTGACCCGACTTTTGGCGGGAGGCCCAGTGAGCAGTTCTTC.

The chain uses TRBV24-1 and TRBJ2-3, with unresolved D. The germline V gene has CDR1 KGHDR and CDR2 SFDVKD. Trimming took off 4 bases at V and 1 base at J, with 11 bases between the two ends. The CDR3 spans 15 residues. CDR3 sequence reads: CATSEIGSGTDTQYF. DNA for the CDR3: TGTGCCACCAGTGAGATCGGGTCGGGCACAGATACGCAGTATTTT.

V gene TRBV11-3 combines with J gene TRBJ2-5, with D unresolved. This CDR3 contains 15 residues. Germline V lookup: CDR1 SGHNT, CDR2 YENEEA. V lost 5 bases, J lost 1 base, and 14 bases lay in between. The CDR3 loop reads CASSPGLGPQETQYF. The CDR3 DNA reads TGTGCCAGCAGCCCAGGTCTTGGTCCCCAAGAGACCCAGTACTTC.

This clonotype was observed at least ten times. The chain couples TRBV6-6 to TRBJ1-2; the D is unclear. V lost 0 bases and J 1 base, leaving 3 bases between the germline ends. Germline values: CDR1 MNHNY, CDR2 SVGAGI (reference sequence). The CDR3 spans 13 residues. The CDR3 region has the DNA TGTGCCAGCAGTTACTCGAATAACTATGGCTACACCTTC. Translated, it gives CASSYSNNYGYTF.